Below are 20 T cell receptor beta chains sequenced from a single sample in a study of beta chain features in type 1 diabetes (dated by TCRdb to the late 2010s). Library creation used the immunoSEQ multiplex PCR assay. All of the isolated RNA was reverse transcribed with the High Capacity cDNA Reverse Transcription Kit, so expressed TCRB transcripts were sequenced. In TCRdb, the immuneACCESS table is reduced to in-frame sequences with V and J assigned. These tables do not hold every clone; where another copy was compared, an unresolved V gene accounts for under half, and the others remain unexplained. For this sample the table gives 220,000 or so clones, of which over 65% were detected only once. The ten most abundant clones make up approximately 0.053% of the sample. The sample consisted of naive CD4+ T cells from blood. The label giving this sample's cell subset or site can be read as: true naive CD4+ T cells. These receptors were taken from a man aged 25-45 years in good health.

The chain has TRBV15 and TRBJ2-3; no reliable D call. This CDR3 contains 16 residues. CDR1 and CDR2 from the germline V gene are LNHNV and YYDKDF (reference sequence). The germline V and J ends were trimmed by 0 bases and 0 bases, with 10 bases remaining between them. The CDR3 region is CATSREWHPSTDTQYF. CDR3 nucleotide sequence: TGTGCCACCAGCAGAGAATGGCATCCTAGCACAGATACGCAGTATTTT.

The chain has TRBV18 and TRBJ2-3; 8 positions match TRBD2. Per the germline V gene, CDR1 is KGHSH and CDR2 is LQKENI. Losses at the gene ends were 0 bases for V and 4 bases for J; bases not matched to a gene: 6. This CDR3 has 16 residues. CDR3 sequence (DNA): TGTGCCAGCTCACCACCTGGCGGGGGGCGTTCAGATACGCAGTATTTT. Protein sequence: CASSPPGGGRSDTQYF.

This chain joins TRBV29-1 and TRBJ1-1; 7 bases align to TRBD1. Germline lookup yields CDR1 SQVTM and CDR2 ANQGSEA. With 7 bases clipped from V and 0 bases from J, the junction kept 2 bases outside the gene matches. The CDR3 has 12 amino acids. The CDR3 bases are TGCAGCGCACAGGGGATGAACACTGAAGCTTTCTTT. Translation: CSAQGMNTEAFF. Based on the CDR3 plus reference TRBV29-1 and TRBJ1-1, the full variable domain is SAVISQKPSRDICQRGTSLTIQCQVDSQVTMMFWYRQQPGQSLTLIATANQGSEATYESGFVIDKFPISRPNLTFSTLTVSNMSPEDSSIYLCSAQGMNTEAFFGQGTRLTVV.

This clone was observed a few times. The V and J genes are TRBV29-1 and TRBJ2-7; D is uncertain. The CDR3 loop spans 11 amino acids. Per germline, CDR1 SQVTM and CDR2 ANQGSEA. Trimming stripped 7 bases from V and 4 bases from J, with 11 bases between. CDR3 sequence (DNA): TGCAGCGGCCGGGTCTCGTACGAGCAGTACTTC. Translation: CSGRVSYEQYF.

This clone was detected a few times. V and J are TRBV7-2 and TRBJ2-5; D remains unclear. This CDR3 is 11 amino acids long. V was shortened by 4 bases and J by 6 bases, with 6 bases between the two germline ends. Germline CDR1 SGHTA, CDR2 FQGNSA. CDR3 nucleotide sequence: TGTGCCAGCAGCTATGGACAGACCCAGTACTTC. As protein: CASSYGQTQYF.

The chain employs TRBV10-3 and TRBJ2-6, with 8 positions matching TRBD1. V dropped 6 bases and J dropped 3; count of bases not matched to a gene: 4. Germline assignment: CDR1 ENHRY and CDR2 SYGVKD. This CDR3 is built from 15 residues. The CDR3 spells CAIRAGGFGANVLTF. The CDR3 bases are TGTGCCATCAGGGCAGGGGGCTTTGGGGCCAACGTCCTGACTTTC.

As regards this clone: The sample contains more than one DNA sequence encoding this CDR3. V is TRBV30 and J is TRBJ1-2; D perhaps matches TRBD1 (5 bases). Germline V gene sequence: CDR1 GTSNPN, CDR2 SVGIG (reference sequence). V was pared by 2 bases and J by 4 bases, with 8 bases between. There are 12 residues in the CDR3. The CDR3 DNA reads TGTGCCTGGAGTCCAGACAGCTATGGCTACACCTTC. It yields the protein CAWSPDSYGYTF.

The chain's CDR3 is CASRGTGASTDTQYF. CDR3 bases: TGTGCCAGCAGGGGGACAGGGGCTTCCACAGATACGCAGTATTTT. The chain combines TRBV2 with TRBJ2-3, with 10 bases identical to TRBD1. The CDR3 extends over 15 amino acids. Germline V gene data show CDR1 as SNHLY and CDR2 as FYNNEI. Unmatched junction bases numbered 5, after V lost 6 bases and J lost 2 bases.

The rearrangement uses TRBV7-6 and TRBJ2-3; D unclear. This CDR3 is 11 amino acids long. Germline CDR1 SGHVS, CDR2 FNYEAQ. V lost 6 bases to trimming and J lost 6 bases, with 7 bases between them. The DNA for the CDR3 is TGTGCCAGCAGGCTCGGGGATACGCAGTATTTT. Its protein is CASRLGDTQYF.

For the CDR3, the DNA is TGTGCCAGCAGCTTAGGAGGGACAGGGATCTACGAGCAGTACTTC. Translating it yields CASSLGGTGIYEQYF. The chain is built from TRBV7-2 and TRBJ2-7, with 9 bases fitting TRBD1. The germline CDR1 and CDR2 sequences are SGHTA and FQGNSA. CDR3 length equals 15 residues. V gave up 1 base and J gave up 3 bases; unmatched junction bases: 4. Complete variable domain (other parts from reference TRBV7-2 and TRBJ2-7): GAGVSQSPSNKVTEKGKDVELRCDPISGHTALYWYRQSLGQGLEFLIYFQGNSAPDKSGLPSDRFSAERTGGSVSTLTIQRTQQEDSAVYLCASSLGGTGIYEQYFGPGTRLTVT.

The chain combines TRBV7-9 with TRBJ2-5, with 8 positions matching TRBD1. CDR3 length: 16 amino acids. V shed 4 bases, J shed 1 base, and the junction held 8 bases outside the gene matches. Germline CDR1 reads SEHNR; CDR2 reads FQNEAQ (reference sequence). This CDR3 is CASSSRTGSFQETQYF. Here the CDR3 DNA reads TGTGCCAGCAGCTCCCGGACAGGGTCATTCCAAGAGACCCAGTACTTC.

This clone was counted once. V is TRBV7-9 and J is TRBJ2-5; unclear D gene. V was trimmed by 2 bases and J by 4 bases, leaving 11 bases between them. CDR1 is SEHNR and CDR2 is FQNEAQ in the germline V gene (reference sequence). This CDR3 has 14 residues. The CDR3 bases are TGTGCCAGCAGCTTAATCTCCGGTGGAGAGACCCAGTACTTC. This sequence encodes CASSLISGGETQYF.

This clone has a handful of counts. The junction and the germline gene differ at one end; a read error may be behind it. The J gene is TRBJ1-2, the V gene TRBV29-1; D may be TRBD1 (5 bases). CDR1 is SQVTM and CDR2 is ANQGSEA in the germline V gene. The CDR3 contains 10 residues. The CDR3 nucleotides read TGCAGCGTTGATCTAGGGGCCCAAAACTTC. It is translated as CSVDLGAQNF.

The CDR3 region is CTSSQDRGYEQYF. CDR3 bases: TGCACCAGCAGCCAAGATCGGGGATACGAGCAGTACTTC. The V and J genes are TRBV1 and TRBJ2-7; the table's TRBD2 call for D was not verified on the DNA. TRBV1 is a pseudogene locus. The CDR3 spans 13 residues.

The chain joins TRBV5-1 to TRBJ1-1; the D gene is possibly TRBD1 (5 bases). The CDR3 consists of 15 residues. Trimming took off 4 bases at V and 10 bases at J, with 23 bases between the two ends. The germline V gene has CDR1 SGHRS and CDR2 YFSETQ. The DNA of the CDR3 is TGCGCCAGCAGCGGTCAAGTAGGGGCAGATGGGAGAGCTTTCTTT. This sequence encodes CASSGQVGADGRAFF.

The genes are TRBV29-1 and TRBJ1-1; D not certain. Germline V gene lookup returns CDR1 SQVTM and CDR2 ANQGSEA. CDR3 size: 12 residues. The ends were cut back, 6 bases at V and 0 bases at J, with 8 bases in the middle. This CDR3 reads CSVFIMNTEAFF. The DNA of the CDR3 is TGCAGCGTATTCATAATGAACACTGAAGCTTTCTTT.

Of note for this clone: Mismatch with germline at one junction end may stem from a read error. The V and J genes are TRBV30 and TRBJ2-1; 10 bases align to TRBD2. The CDR3 is 15 residues long. Germline CDR1 reads GTSNPN; CDR2 reads SVGIG (reference sequence). As DNA, the CDR3 is TGTGCCTGGAGCCATCTAGCGGGAGTATACAATGGGCAGTTCTTC. As protein: CAWSHLAGVYNGQFF.

With respect to this clone: Sequence at one end of the junction differs from germline and may be a read error. This chain uses TRBV18 with TRBJ2-5, with no clear D. This CDR3 is 13 amino acids long. CDR1 is KGHSH and CDR2 is LQKENI in the germline V gene. In DNA, the CDR3 is TGTGCCAGCTCACGGTCAGAGGAAGAGATCCAGTACTTC. Amino acid sequence: CASSRSEEEIQYF.

The count of this clone is one. The V gene is TRBV6-1, the J gene TRBJ2-4; TRBD1 aligns across 8 bases. Germline CDR1 reads MNHNS; CDR2 reads SASEGT. This CDR3 has 12 amino acids. The junction had 4 bases not matched to a gene; V was cut back by 6 bases and J by 9 bases. CDR3 region: CASRDREGIQYF. The CDR3 bases are TGTGCCAGCAGGGACAGGGAAGGCATTCAGTACTTC.

The V gene is TRBV30, the J gene TRBJ2-2; TRBD1 matches 9 bases. V lost 5 bases and J lost 3; bases outside the gene matches: 7. This CDR3 has 15 amino acids. Germline assignment: CDR1 GTSNPN and CDR2 SVGIG (reference sequence). The CDR3 region is CAWESGTGYTGELFF. The CDR3 region has the DNA TGTGCCTGGGAATCCGGGACAGGGTACACCGGGGAGCTGTTTTTT. The full variable domain, rest sourced from reference TRBV30 and TRBJ2-2, is SQTIHQWPATLVQPVGSPLSLECTVEGTSNPNLYWYRQAAGRGLQLLFYSVGIGQISSEVPQNLSASRPQDRQFILSSKKLLLSDSGFYLCAWESGTGYTGELFFGEGSRLTVL.